This T cell receptor (beta chain) was documented in a study of shared clonotypes between healthy human individuals. TCRdb's copy holds only in-frame clones and misses some; the assay was immunoSEQ multiplex PCR. The sample has approximately 1.9 million clones; just under 95% are singletons. The V end lost 4 bases, the J end lost 0 bases, and 14 bases lay between the germline ends. The germline V gene encodes CDR1 SGHDT and CDR2 YYEEEE. The CDR3 consists of 16 residues. As to this clone: The target antigen is unknown.

Naive CD8 cells were CD45RO-negative, positively selected for CCR7, excluding terminally differentiated effector memory CD45RA+ cells. Overall study results and limits: Relative to clonotypes present in all four donors, those not shared had lower generation probabilities.

The rearrangement links TRBV5-6 to TRBJ2-1; a weak D match, TRBD2 (6 bases). The sample consisted of naive CD8+ T cells from PBMCs. This receptor was taken from a man in his late teens or twenties in good health. Some clones in this sample may be carry-over from other donors' samples. This CDR3 is CASSHGGESSYNEQFF. The CDR3 bases are TGTGCCAGCAGCCATGGAGGGGAAAGCTCCTACAATGAGCAGTTCTTC.